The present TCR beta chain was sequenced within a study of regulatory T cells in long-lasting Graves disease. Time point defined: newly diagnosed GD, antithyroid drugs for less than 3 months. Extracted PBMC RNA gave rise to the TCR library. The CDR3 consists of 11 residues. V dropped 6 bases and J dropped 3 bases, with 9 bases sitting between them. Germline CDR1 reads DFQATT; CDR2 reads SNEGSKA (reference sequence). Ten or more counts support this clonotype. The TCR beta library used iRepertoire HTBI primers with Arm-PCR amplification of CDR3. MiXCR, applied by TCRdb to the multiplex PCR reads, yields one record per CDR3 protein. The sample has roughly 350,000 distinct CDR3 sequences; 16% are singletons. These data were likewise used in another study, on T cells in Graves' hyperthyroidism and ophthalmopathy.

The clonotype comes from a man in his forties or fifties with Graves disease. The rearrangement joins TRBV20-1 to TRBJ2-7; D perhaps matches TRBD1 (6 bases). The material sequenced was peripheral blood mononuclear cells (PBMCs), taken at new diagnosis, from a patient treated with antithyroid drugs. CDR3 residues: CSAKDSYEQYF. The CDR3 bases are TGCAGTGCCAAGGACAGCTACGAGCAGTACTTC.